One sample yielded the 25 T cell receptor beta chains listed below, sequenced in a study of T cell clusters in autoimmune cytopenias. TRB amplification used around 260 ng of peripheral blood genomic DNA. Multiplex touch-down PCR amplified TRB using TRB-A and TRB-B pools in one tube. TCRdb re-called the multiplex PCR reads; every CDR3 protein appears as one record, without DNA. The table for this sample gives thousands of distinct CDR3 sequences. The sequenced sample was peripheral blood. Receptor source: a human donor with an autoimmune cytopenia or autoimmune hepatitis (not recorded which).

The chain has TRBV6-1 and TRBJ1-2; TCRdb's D call, TRBD1, is unchecked because there is no DNA. Germline V gives CDR1 MNHNS, CDR2 SASEGT. The CDR3 is made up of 13 amino acids. The CDR3 loop is CASRVTTGYGYTF.

Its frequency marks this clonotype as medium-sized (0.01 to 0.1%). The CDR3 is CASHPDSLHYGYTF. The genes are TRBV12-3 or TRBV12-4 and TRBJ1-2; TCRdb's D call, TRBD1, is unchecked because there is no DNA. The CDR3 extends over 14 amino acids.

This sequence joins TRBV5-6 and TRBJ2-1; TCRdb selects TRBD2, and the lack of DNA leaves this call unchecked. Germline V gene lookup returns CDR1 SGHDT and CDR2 YYEEEE. The CDR3 sequence is 16 residues long. The CDR3 is CASTDVSLAQDNEQFF.

By frequency, this clonotype registers medium-sized. This CDR3 is CASSSTDTQYF. This chain connects TRBV6-5 to TRBJ2-3. CDR3 size: 11 residues. Germline V gene sequence: CDR1 MNHEY, CDR2 SVGAGI.

According to its frequency, this clonotype is medium-sized. V is TRBV6-6 and J is TRBJ2-1. CDR1 is MNHNY, CDR2 SVGAGI, per germline (reference sequence). The CDR3 is 11 amino acids. CDR3 amino acids: CASSQYNEQFF.

J is TRBJ1-4 and V is TRBV5-6. Germline V gene sequence: CDR1 SGHDT, CDR2 YYEEEE. The CDR3 has 14 residues. CDR3 amino acids: CASSSLVTNEKLFF.

The rearrangement joins TRBV5-6 to TRBJ2-7; with no DNA, the TCRdb D assignment of TRBD1 cannot be verified. CDR3 size: 14 residues. Germline CDR1 SGHDT, CDR2 YYEEEE. This chain's CDR3 is CASSLQGYSYEQYF.

The chain recombines TRBV27 with TRBJ2-2; TCRdb calls TRBD2, which cannot be checked without DNA. Germline values: CDR1 MNHEY, CDR2 SMNVEV (reference sequence). This CDR3 has 16 amino acids. CDR3 sequence reads: CASKLGLAGGFGELFF.

This chain uses TRBV10-2 with TRBJ1-5; TCRdb indicates TRBD1, and absent DNA this call remains unverified. This CDR3 region has 13 residues. From germline, CDR1 is WSHSY and CDR2 SAAADI. The CDR3 here is CASSLQGNQPQHF.

The chain links TRBV10-3 to TRBJ1-4; the TRBD1 assignment by TCRdb is unverifiable without DNA. Germline lookup yields CDR1 ENHRY and CDR2 SYGVKD. This CDR3 is built from 15 residues. The CDR3 region is CAISEPGRGDEKLFF.

This sequence joins TRBV19 and TRBJ1-5. Germline V CDR1 and CDR2: LNHDA, SQIVND (reference sequence). This CDR3 is built from 14 residues. CDR3 loop: CASLRTGSNQPQHF.

This clonotype counts as medium-sized (0.01 to 0.1%) by frequency. The V gene is TRBV6-6, the J gene TRBJ2-1; the D call from TCRdb, TRBD1, cannot be confirmed without DNA. CDR3 size: 13 residues. The germline gives CDR1 MNHNY, CDR2 SVGAGI (reference sequence). CDR3 in amino acids: CASSPGEYNEQFF.

V gene TRBV19 combines with J gene TRBJ1-3. The CDR3 is 16 amino acids. Germline lookup yields CDR1 LNHDA and CDR2 SQIVND (reference sequence). This CDR3 reads CASARVSHTSGNTIYF.

V is TRBV5-6 and J is TRBJ2-7. The germline V gene has CDR1 SGHDT and CDR2 YYEEEE. The CDR3 consists of 14 residues. This chain's CDR3 is CASSSDGVGYEQYF.

Frequency places this clonotype as medium-sized. This chain connects TRBV19 to TRBJ2-1; the TRBD2 assignment by TCRdb is unverifiable without DNA. Germline assignment: CDR1 LNHDA and CDR2 SQIVND (reference sequence). CDR3 length: 18 amino acids. CDR3 residues: CASSIQVTSRSSYNEQFF.

The chain couples TRBV5-3 to TRBJ2-1. TRBV5-3 is known as an ORF, though its function is uncertain. CDR3 size: 11 residues. CDR3 sequence reads: CARSPSDEQFF.

Its frequency marks this clonotype as medium-sized. The chain carries TRBV5-4 and TRBJ2-2. Germline V gives CDR1 SGHNT, CDR2 YYREEE (reference sequence). CDR3 length: 13 amino acids. CDR3 protein: CASSLRNTGELFF.

The V call is TRBV4-1, the J call TRBJ2-1; the D call from TCRdb, TRBD2, cannot be confirmed without DNA. Germline CDR1 is MGHRA and CDR2 is YSYEKL. The CDR3 is 15 residues long. CDR3 residues: CASFGSGGTYNEQFF.

This clonotype ranks as medium-sized (0.01 to 0.1%) in terms of frequency. This chain links TRBV6-5 with TRBJ1-2; absent DNA, TCRdb's TRBD1 call cannot be checked. The CDR3 runs to 15 residues. Germline CDR1 reads MNHEY; CDR2 reads SVGAGI. The CDR3 here is CASSYNRGGGYGYTF.

Considering frequency, this clonotype is medium-sized. The chain employs TRBV6-5 and TRBJ1-5; the D call from TCRdb, TRBD1, cannot be confirmed without DNA. The CDR3 length is 14 residues. The V gene's germline CDR1 is MNHEY and CDR2 SVGAGI. CDR3 loop: CASSLRQYDQPQHF.

This clonotype shows up as medium-sized by frequency. The chain links TRBV5-5 to TRBJ2-5. CDR1 is SGHKS and CDR2 is YYEKEE in the germline V gene (reference sequence). The CDR3 is made up of 14 amino acids. The CDR3 loop is CASSLTPRLETQYF.

The V gene is TRBV13, the J gene TRBJ2-7; TCRdb picks TRBD1, but there is no DNA to check that call. CDR1 and CDR2 from the germline V gene are PRHDT and FYEKMQ (reference sequence). This CDR3 has 14 residues. The CDR3 here is CASSPDRASYEQYF.

The chain is built from TRBV5-4 and TRBJ2-1; there is no DNA to check the TCRdb D call of TRBD2. CDR1 is SGHNT and CDR2 is YYREEE in the germline V gene (reference sequence). The CDR3 has 17 amino acids. The chain's CDR3 is CASSLFTGGLAVNEQFF.

The rearrangement uses TRBV30 and TRBJ1-5. Germline loops: CDR1 GTSNPN, CDR2 SVGIG (reference sequence). The CDR3 has 14 residues. This chain's CDR3 is CAWSSGTFNQPQHF.

V and J are TRBV11-2 and TRBJ2-2; lacking DNA, the TRBD2 call made by TCRdb goes unchecked. The germline gives CDR1 SGHAT, CDR2 FQNNGV. The length of the CDR3 is 16 residues. CDR3 region: CASSLGSGGLFGELFF.